This T cell receptor (beta chain) was sequenced for a study of human T cells and chemical hapten exposure. MiXCR, run by TCRdb on the RACE reads, gives a single entry per CDR3 protein. This sample has some 44,000 distinct CDR3 sequences, with 8% to 9.5% found just once. Study results and caveats: With regard to DPC sensitization, TCRs above 1 in 1000 frequency did not change. Because all patients had alopecia, their immune responses might differ from healthy ones.

This clonotype was recorded at least ten times. Its matching antigen is unknown. Time point reported: patch test 2, 6 weeks after DPC sensitization. Treatment here: therapeutic diphenylcyclopropenone sensitization with weekly scalp DPC. CDR1 is KGHDR, CDR2 SFDVKD, per germline. With 4 bases removed from V and 7 bases from J, the gap between germline ends came to 13 bases. This CDR3 has 14 amino acids. The rearrangement joins TRBV24-1 to TRBJ1-5; D might be TRBD1 (6 bases). The clonotype originates from a woman aged 40 to 55 with alopecia areata. Some clones in this sample may be carry-over from other donors' samples. The sequencing used whole blood, collected in connection with sensitization to the hapten diphenylcyclopropenone (DPC). DNA of the CDR3: TGTGCCACCAGTGAGGGGGGGCGGCAGCAGCCCCAGCATTTT. This translates into CATSEGGRQQPQHF.